This record concerns one TCR beta chain sequence. This sample stems from a study of blood T cell repertoires in COVID-19. Study-wide background: The United States, Italy and Spain supplied acute and convalescent COVID-19 samples. The analysed material was cDNA or gDNA that came from T cells, B-cell-depleted T cells, or PBMCs.

Trimming cost V 9 bases and J 9 bases, with 15 bases left between them. Germline V CDR1 and CDR2: LGHDT, YNNKEL (reference sequence). This CDR3 contains 13 residues. Study processing details: Amplification of reference gene primers provided the estimated nucleated cell counts. Generated by immunoSEQ multiplex PCR, the TCRdb table keeps only in-frame clones and is missing some. V and J calls plus clone size are reproduced from that table; the DNA served to infer D and trimming. Seen here are under 250,000 clones, roughly 94% observed once, and the top ten hold 1.2%. The source material was peripheral blood. This TCR was recovered from a man aged 25-45 years with acute or convalescent COVID-19. The chain is built from TRBV3-1 (or the pseudogene TRBV3-2) and TRBJ1-6, with D perhaps matching TRBD1 (6 bases). The CDR3 here is CASRRDRSSPLHF. CDR3 DNA sequence: TGTGCCAGTAGGAGAGACAGGAGTTCACCCCTCCACTTT.